These 28 T cell receptor beta chains share one sample of origin, sequenced in a study of persistence of HIV-infected CD4 T cells. These receptors' antigens are unknown. The immunoSEQ assay was version 4, run in survey mode. Here immunoSEQ multiplex PCR was the method, and the copy in TCRdb shows in-frame clones only, minus some. In the table there are 25,000 to 30,000 clones, roughly four fifths of which are singletons. Cells were stimulated with CMV-infected fibroblast lysates at approximately 10 ug/mL. Sorted nonresponding memory CD4+ T cells were CD40L-negative, CD69-negative, CD45RO-high. The sample here was CD4+ T cells sorted from PBMCs after roughly 17-hour stimulation, taken from a patient who received antiretroviral therapy. Source of these receptors: an adult man with HIV who was CMV-seropositive.

V is TRBV19 and J is TRBJ1-4; D is unclear. Germline CDR1 and CDR2: LNHDA and SQIVND (reference sequence). Deletions cut 6 bases from V and 7 bases from J, with 15 bases between. CDR3 length: 14 residues. The chain's CDR3 is CASRTGRAGEKLFF. CDR3 nucleotides: TGTGCCAGTAGAACCGGACGTGCGGGTGAAAAACTGTTTTTT. Drawing the rest from reference TRBV19 and TRBJ1-4, the complete variable domain is DGGITQSPKYLFRKEGQNVTLSCEQNLNHDAMYWYRQDPGQGLRLIYYSQIVNDFQKGDIAEGYSVSREKKESFPLTVTSAQKNPTAFYLCASRTGRAGEKLFFGSGTQLSVL.

This clone was detected only once. This chain uses TRBV14 with TRBJ1-4, with no clear D. CDR1 and CDR2 from the germline V gene are SGHDN and FVKESK. V dropped 1 base and J dropped 7 bases, with 16 bases sitting between them. The CDR3 has 16 amino acids. The CDR3, as DNA: TGTGCCAGCAGCCAAGTCGGAGGATCTGTGGGTGAAAAACTGTTTTTT. Encoded protein: CASSQVGGSVGEKLFF.

The chain links TRBV9 to TRBJ2-3; 9 nucleotides match TRBD1. V lost 2 bases to trimming and J lost 4 bases; unmatched junction nucleotides: 8. The V gene's germline CDR1 is SGDLS and CDR2 YYNGEE. This CDR3 comprises 16 residues. CDR3 sequence: CASSVDPGQGADTQYF. CDR3 DNA: TGTGCCAGCAGCGTTGATCCGGGACAGGGTGCAGATACGCAGTATTTT.

This sequence joins TRBV2 and TRBJ1-6; TRBD1 matches 7 bases. The CDR3 runs to 14 residues. The germline V gene encodes CDR1 SNHLY and CDR2 FYNNEI. V lost 7 bases and J lost 4; bases outside the gene matches: 4. The CDR3 DNA is TGTGCCAGCAACCCGACAGGGTATAATTCACCCCTCCACTTT. The encoded protein is CASNPTGYNSPLHF.

The chain uses TRBV19 and TRBJ1-5; 7 positions agree with TRBD1. CDR1 and CDR2 (germline): LNHDA, SQIVND (reference sequence). The J segment lost 4 bases and the V segment lost 5 bases, leaving 14 bases of the junction unmatched. The CDR3 is 17 amino acids. This chain's CDR3 is CASSPRPISQGNQPQHF. The CDR3 DNA is TGTGCCAGTAGTCCCCGTCCAATATCACAGGGGAATCAGCCCCAGCATTTT.

The chain couples TRBV2 to TRBJ1-3, with D uncertain. Germline CDR1 is SNHLY and CDR2 is FYNNEI. The ends were cut back, 9 bases at V and 4 bases at J, with 13 bases in the middle. The CDR3 length is 13 residues. This CDR3 reads CASSAGSGNTIYF. The CDR3 region has the DNA TGTGCCAGTAGCGCCGGCTCCGGAAACACCATATATTTT.

CDR3 in amino acids: CAIRDWEPDSPLHF. The CDR3 region has the DNA TGTGCCATCAGGGACTGGGAGCCCGATTCACCCCTCCACTTT. This sequence joins TRBV10-3 and TRBJ1-6; D unclear. The V end was cut by 6 bases, the J end by 8 bases, with 14 bases between. CDR3 size: 14 residues. The V gene's germline CDR1 is ENHRY and CDR2 SYGVKD.

The genes are TRBV6-6 and TRBJ2-3; D may be TRBD1 (5 bases). The CDR3 contains 13 residues. Trimming stripped 5 bases from V and 2 bases from J, with 8 bases between. Per germline, CDR1 MNHNY and CDR2 SVGAGI (reference sequence). The CDR3 loop reads CASSDRNTDTQYF. CDR3 nucleotide sequence: TGTGCCAGCAGTGACAGAAACACAGATACGCAGTATTTT.

The chain couples TRBV5-1 to TRBJ1-5; D might be TRBD1 (6 bases). This CDR3 contains 15 residues. Trimming removed 0 bases from V and 9 bases from J, with 16 bases in between. Germline CDR1 reads SGHRS; CDR2 reads YFSETQ. CDR3: CASSLGTEGLGPQHF. Written as DNA, the CDR3 is TGCGCCAGCAGCTTGGGGACAGAGGGGTTGGGGCCCCAGCATTTT.

This clone has a single count. The chain joins TRBV9 to TRBJ1-3; no firm D call. Per germline, CDR1 SGDLS and CDR2 YYNGEE. Trimming cost V 0 bases and J 1 base, with 14 bases left between them. The length of the CDR3 is 17 residues. The CDR3 here is CASSVDPLARSGNTIYF. CDR3 in DNA: TGTGCCAGCAGCGTAGACCCCTTAGCAAGATCTGGAAACACCATATATTTT.

This sequence joins TRBV29-1 and TRBJ2-5; 10 nucleotides line up with TRBD1. With 6 bases clipped from V and 5 bases from J, the junction kept 3 bases outside the gene matches. The CDR3 has 12 residues. CDR1 is SQVTM, CDR2 ANQGSEA, per germline. CDR3 in DNA: TGCAGCGTCGGACAGGGGGGGGAGACCCAGTACTTC. It yields the protein CSVGQGGETQYF.

This chain connects TRBV6-5 to TRBJ1-1; 7 bases fit TRBD1. V lost 6 bases and J lost 1; bases outside the gene matches: 8. Looked up from germline, CDR1 is MNHEY and CDR2 is SVGAGI. The CDR3 length is 15 residues. The CDR3 DNA is TGTGCCAGCAGCAAAAGACAGGGAGGGAACACTGAAGCTTTCTTT. Translation gives CASSKRQGGNTEAFF.

In this sample, this clone turned up once. The V gene is TRBV19, the J gene TRBJ1-4; the match to TRBD1 covers 7 bases. Germline trimming cut 4 bases from V and 4 bases from J; bases unmatched to any gene: 6. Germline V lookup: CDR1 LNHDA, CDR2 SQIVND (reference sequence). The CDR3 has 15 residues. For the CDR3, the DNA is TGTGCCAGTAGTACTCGACAGGGCGGTAATGAAAAACTGTTTTTT. Encoded protein: CASSTRQGGNEKLFF.

On this clone itself: In the same sample, other DNA sequences code for this CDR3. The gene calls are TRBV5-1 and TRBJ1-1; D is perhaps TRBD1 (5 bases). Germline CDR1 is SGHRS and CDR2 is YFSETQ. The ends were cut back, 1 base at V and 1 base at J, with 5 bases in the middle. This CDR3 comprises 13 residues. The CDR3 region has the DNA TGCGCCAGCAGCTTGAGGGGGAACACTGAAGCTTTCTTT. Encoded protein: CASSLRGNTEAFF.

This chain links TRBV6-5 with TRBJ1-1; TRBD1 matches at 8 bases. This CDR3 contains 15 residues. In germline, CDR1 is MNHEY, CDR2 SVGAGI. Losses at the gene ends were 0 bases for V and 7 bases for J; bases not matched to a gene: 7. CDR3 coding DNA: TGTGCCAGCAGTTACTCGAGACAGGGGTATGGTGAAGCTTTCTTT. Amino acid sequence: CASSYSRQGYGEAFF.

V gene TRBV7-2 combines with J gene TRBJ1-1; D is ambiguous. The V and J ends lost 5 bases and 5 bases respectively, with 12 bases between them. The CDR3 length is 13 residues. Germline V gene data show CDR1 as SGHTA and CDR2 as FQGNSA. The CDR3 region is CASSPFRETEAFF. DNA for the CDR3: TGTGCCAGCAGCCCTTTTAGGGAGACTGAAGCTTTCTTT.

The chain employs TRBV6-1 and TRBJ1-2, with D possibly TRBD1 on 5 matching bases. The CDR3 sequence is 15 residues long. V lost 1 base to trimming and J lost 5 bases, with 14 bases between them. Germline V gives CDR1 MNHNS, CDR2 SASEGT. The CDR3 sequence is CASSEGWGPLYGYTF. The CDR3 DNA follows: TGTGCCAGCAGTGAAGGGTGGGGCCCCCTTTATGGCTACACCTTC.

This rearrangement joins TRBV19 to TRBJ2-4; 7 nucleotides agree with TRBD2. CDR3 length equals 19 residues. CDR1 LNHDA and CDR2 SQIVND come from the germline V gene (reference sequence). Unmatched junction bases numbered 19, after V lost 7 bases and J lost 1 base. For the CDR3, the DNA is TGTGCCAGTATCAGGCGGGGAGGGAAAGAGACCTTGGCCAAAAACATTCAGTACTTC. It is translated as CASIRRGGKETLAKNIQYF.

The CDR3 is CASSETWTEYEQYF. The CDR3 DNA is TGCGCCAGCAGTGAGACTTGGACGGAATACGAGCAGTACTTC. The rearrangement links TRBV10-2 to TRBJ2-7, with unresolved D. Germline lookup yields CDR1 WSHSY and CDR2 SAAADI. This CDR3 contains 14 residues. V lost 2 bases to trimming and J lost 4 bases, with 12 bases between them.

This clone occurred once. The gene calls are TRBV13 and TRBJ2-7; no clear D gene. The germline gives CDR1 PRHDT, CDR2 FYEKMQ (reference sequence). CDR3 size: 14 residues. Trimming cost V 2 bases and J 2 bases, with 10 bases left between them. DNA of the CDR3: TGTGCCAGCAGCTTAAGTGGTTTAACCTACGAGCAGTACTTC. Amino acids: CASSLSGLTYEQYF.

The V and J genes are TRBV6-5 and TRBJ1-6, with D possibly TRBD1 on 5 matching bases. The V gene's germline CDR1 is MNHEY and CDR2 SVGAGI. V lost 6 bases, J lost 6 bases, and 12 bases lay in between. This CDR3 comprises 14 residues. The CDR3 loop reads CASSWDRSNSPLHF. In nucleotides, the CDR3 is TGTGCCAGCAGCTGGGACCGCAGTAATTCACCCCTCCACTTT.

V is TRBV12-3 or TRBV12-4 and J is TRBJ2-2, with D perhaps matching TRBD1 (6 bases). Trimming stripped 3 bases from V and 6 bases from J, with 8 bases between. This CDR3 is built from 13 residues. The CDR3 protein is CASSLKGAGELFF. The CDR3 DNA sequence: TGTGCCAGCAGTTTGAAGGGGGCCGGGGAGCTGTTTTTT.

The CDR3 is CASSLPGRAGNIQYF. CDR3 DNA sequence: TGTGCCAGCAGCCTCCCGGGCCGGGCTGGGAACATTCAGTACTTC. The chain joins TRBV7-2 to TRBJ2-4; D ambiguous. The V gene's germline CDR1 is SGHTA and CDR2 FQGNSA. This CDR3 region has 15 residues. Trimming removed 5 bases at V and 7 bases at J, with 18 bases between.

CDR3 residues: CASSLQGNEQFF. The CDR3 DNA sequence: TGCGCCAGCAGCCTACAGGGAAATGAGCAGTTCTTC. V gene TRBV10-2 combines with J gene TRBJ2-1, with a tentative D call TRBD1 (6 bases). Deletions cut 6 bases from V and 7 bases from J, with 10 bases between. CDR3 length equals 12 residues. CDR1 WSHSY and CDR2 SAAADI come from the germline V gene.

The rearrangement uses TRBV29-1 and TRBJ2-4, with D maybe TRBD2 (5 bases). This CDR3 contains 11 residues. In germline, CDR1 is SQVTM, CDR2 ANQGSEA. The ends were cut back, 4 bases at V and 4 bases at J, with 5 bases in the middle. This chain's CDR3 is CSVGGKNIQYF. CDR3 sequence (DNA): TGCAGCGTTGGAGGGAAAAACATTCAGTACTTC.

This chain connects TRBV10-2 to TRBJ2-3; 9 nucleotides line up with TRBD2. Trimming took 3 bases from V and 4 from J; bases not matched to a gene: 11. Per germline, CDR1 WSHSY and CDR2 SAAADI. The CDR3 consists of 17 residues. CDR3 in amino acids: CASSDWGRGGRADTQYF. The CDR3 DNA sequence: TGCGCCAGCAGTGATTGGGGGCGGGGGGGCAGGGCAGATACGCAGTATTTT.

The chain combines TRBV14 with TRBJ2-1; D assignment may be TRBD1 or TRBD2 (5 bases each). There are 11 residues in the CDR3. Germline assignment: CDR1 SGHDN and CDR2 FVKESK. V lost 3 bases and J 12 bases, leaving 9 bases between the germline ends. The CDR3 is CASSHGGRQFF. CDR3 nucleotide sequence: TGTGCCAGCAGCCATGGGGGTAGGCAGTTCTTC.

The chain employs TRBV24-1 and TRBJ2-5, with D perhaps matching TRBD1 (6 bases). V was pared by 1 base and J by 1 base, with 6 bases between. The CDR3 covers 14 residues. Germline V gene sequence: CDR1 KGHDR, CDR2 SFDVKD. The CDR3 coding sequence is TGTGCCACCAGTGATTTAGGGGGCCAAGAGACCCAGTACTTC. Its translation is CATSDLGGQETQYF.